This entry lists 14 T cell receptor beta chains sequenced from one sample in a study of early T cells in non-severe SARS-CoV-2 infection. TCRdb re-called the 5' RACE reads through MiXCR, storing one row per CDR3 protein. The sample holds fewer than 120,000 distinct CDR3 sequences, over 9.5% seen once. The sequencing here drew on whole blood, taken at baseline. The receptors derive from an adult who was a healthcare worker with PCR-confirmed SARS-CoV-2 infection or an uninfected control (not recorded which).

V is TRBV28 and J is TRBJ2-3, with no clear D. V lost 3 bases and J 2 bases, leaving 3 bases between the germline ends. The CDR3 has 12 amino acids. Per germline, CDR1 MDHEN and CDR2 SYDVKM. The CDR3 protein is CASSFYTDTQYF. CDR3 bases: TGTGCCAGCAGTTTTTACACAGATACGCAGTATTTT.

The chain carries TRBV10-2 and TRBJ2-7, with a possible D match to TRBD1 (5 bases). There are 14 residues in the CDR3. The germline V and J ends were trimmed by 2 bases and 7 bases, with 15 bases remaining between them. Looked up from germline, CDR1 is WSHSY and CDR2 is SAAADI. This CDR3 reads CASSEPNRYWEQYF. The CDR3 DNA sequence: TGCGCCAGCAGTGAGCCGAACAGGTACTGGGAGCAGTACTTC.

This clonotype came up a few times. The chain uses TRBV7-9 and TRBJ2-1, with D unclear. V was trimmed by 2 bases and J by 7 bases, leaving 9 bases between them. Germline V gene sequence: CDR1 SEHNR, CDR2 FQNEAQ (reference sequence). This CDR3 has 13 amino acids. The CDR3 DNA sequence: TGTGCCAGCAGCTTAACTACTCGGAATGAGCAGTTCTTC. Amino acids: CASSLTTRNEQFF.

This clonotype occurred a few times. The gene calls are TRBV27 and TRBJ1-6; D gene ambiguous. The CDR3 consists of 15 residues. CDR1 and CDR2 (germline): MNHEY, SMNVEV (reference sequence). V was shortened by 7 bases and J by 7 bases, with 17 bases between the two germline ends. As DNA, the CDR3 is TGTGCCAGCACCCAAGCTCGAGGGAGGAATTCACCCCTCCACTTT. Its protein is CASTQARGRNSPLHF.

This clonotype was picked up a small number of times. V usage is TRBV2 and J usage is TRBJ2-1; tentative D call: TRBD2 (5 bases). The germline V and J ends were trimmed by 8 bases and 6 bases, with 14 bases remaining between them. The CDR3 length is 13 residues. Looked up from germline, CDR1 is SNHLY and CDR2 is FYNNEI. This CDR3 reads CASLGDFINEQFF. The CDR3 nucleotides read TGTGCCAGCTTGGGAGACTTCATCAATGAGCAGTTCTTC.

The chain employs TRBV24-1 and TRBJ2-3, with D possibly being TRBD1 (5 bases). Germline-derived CDR1 and CDR2 are KGHDR and SFDVKD. The CDR3 extends over 14 amino acids. Trimming cost V 5 bases and J 4 bases, with 12 bases left between them. As DNA, the CDR3 is TGTGCCACCAGTGCCCGTACGACAGCAGATACGCAGTATTTT. Its protein is CATSARTTADTQYF.

This clonotype has more than one count but fewer than ten. The rearrangement joins TRBV12-3 or TRBV12-4 to TRBJ1-1, with 7 nucleotides matching TRBD1. After removal of 8 bases from V and 4 bases from J, the junction contained 7 bases not matched to a gene. The CDR3 is 13 amino acids. CDR3 amino acids: CASRGQGVTEAFF. The CDR3, as DNA: TGTGCCAGCCGGGGCCAGGGGGTCACTGAAGCTTTCTTT.

This clonotype was seen only a few times. The chain couples TRBV7-2 to TRBJ2-3; 9 positions agree with TRBD2. The CDR3 is made up of 16 amino acids. V dropped 1 base and J dropped 2; count of bases not matched to a gene: 4. Germline CDR1 SGHTA, CDR2 FQGNSA. CDR3 in DNA: TGTGCCAGCAGCTTAGTAGGGACTAGCCCCACAGATACGCAGTATTTT. It specifies CASSLVGTSPTDTQYF. Variable domain in full (rest from reference TRBV7-2 and TRBJ2-3): GAGVSQSPSNKVTEKGKDVELRCDPISGHTALYWYRQSLGQGLEFLIYFQGNSAPDKSGLPSDRFSAERTGGSVSTLTIQRTQQEDSAVYLCASSLVGTSPTDTQYFGPGTRLTVL.

There are a few counts of this clonotype. CDR3 residues: CASSLARGSGELFF. CDR3 nucleotide sequence: TGCGCCAGCAGCTTGGCCAGGGGTTCCGGGGAGCTGTTTTTT. The chain recombines TRBV5-1 with TRBJ2-2; perhaps TRBD1 as D (6 bases). This CDR3 comprises 14 residues. V dropped 0 bases and J dropped 6 bases, with 9 bases sitting between them. Germline CDR1 reads SGHRS; CDR2 reads YFSETQ. The entire variable domain, with the rest obtained from reference TRBV5-1 and TRBJ2-2, is as follows: KAGVTQTPRYLIKTRGQQVTLSCSPISGHRSVSWYQQTPGQGLQFLFEYFSETQRNKGNFPGRFSGRQFSNSRSEMNVSTLELGDSALYLCASSLARGSGELFFGEGSRLTVL.

V is TRBV28 and J is TRBJ2-7; 7 bases match TRBD1. Germline lookup yields CDR1 MDHEN and CDR2 SYDVKM. V lost 6 bases and J lost 0; bases outside the gene matches: 2. The CDR3 consists of 13 residues. CDR3 in DNA: TGTGCCAGCAGGACAGGGAGCTCCTACGAGCAGTACTTC. Translated, it gives CASRTGSSYEQYF.

This clonotype was detected only a few times. The chain couples TRBV19 to TRBJ2-2, with 8 bases lining up with TRBD2. Germline V gives CDR1 LNHDA, CDR2 SQIVND (reference sequence). J was trimmed by 6 bases and V by 7 bases; bases with no gene match: 7. CDR3 size: 14 residues. The CDR3 sequence: CASTVWREAGELFF. CDR3 coding DNA: TGTGCCAGTACGGTCTGGCGGGAGGCCGGGGAGCTGTTTTTT.

The V call is TRBV4-1, the J call TRBJ2-5, with TRBD2 identical over 12 bases. The CDR3 is made up of 16 amino acids. The germline gives CDR1 MGHRA, CDR2 YSYEKL. V dropped 2 bases and J dropped 1; count of bases not matched to a gene: 2. The CDR3 loop is CASSQTSGRTQETQYF. Written as DNA, the CDR3 is TGCGCCAGCAGCCAAACTAGCGGGAGGACCCAAGAGACCCAGTACTTC.

This clonotype was counted a few times. The rearrangement joins TRBV18 to TRBJ1-2; D not certain. Germline V gene sequence: CDR1 KGHSH, CDR2 LQKENI. Trimming removed 0 bases from V and 6 bases from J, with 8 bases in between. This CDR3 region has 13 residues. In DNA form, the CDR3 reads TGTGCCAGCTCACCACCGGTAGGGCATGGCTACACCTTC. Translation gives CASSPPVGHGYTF.

This clonotype was picked up a small number of times. The chain has TRBV9 and TRBJ2-3; D is undetermined. V was trimmed by 4 bases and J by 4 bases, leaving 10 bases between them. This CDR3 is built from 13 residues. Germline loops: CDR1 SGDLS, CDR2 YYNGEE. CDR3 DNA sequence: TGTGCCAGCAGCACCCGCCCCCCAGATACGCAGTATTTT. This sequence encodes CASSTRPPDTQYF.